This is a list of T cell receptor beta chains from one sample in a study of cytomegalovirus exposure and HLA in healthy donors. Profiled with immunoSEQ multiplex PCR; TCRdb holds only in-frame clones, not every one. The repertoire consists of 150,000 to 200,000 clones, with about 87% occurring once and the leading ten covering roughly 1.4%. Sequenced: PBMCs. The receptor source for this set is a young woman in good health and CMV-seronegative. Each CDR3 is given without its conserved first and last residue. Clone size is not always given. Where it is, it says once, few, many or a class for expanded clones.

.,TRBV7-2,TRBJ2-7,ASSLGGASIQQY
.,TRBV10-3,TRBJ1-1,AISQGPNTEAF
once,TRBV6-1,TRBJ2-7,AGWDRGYEQY
once,TRBV5-4,TRBJ1-4,ASSSYSSTGPANEKLF
.,TRBV6-6,TRBJ1-4,ASTQGGFNEKLF
.,TRBV2,TRBJ2-7,ASKLAGGDYEQY
.,TRBV30,TRBJ2-6,AWSPGGTGANVLT
.,TRBV5-1,TRBJ2-6,ASTVDRSGGANVLT
.,TRBV5-6,TRBJ2-1,ASSLGSNEQF
.,TRBV25-1,TRBJ2-7,ASSELGEGSYEQY
.,TRBV29-1,TRBJ1-2,SVEDRRGGYGYT
.,TRBV11-2,TRBJ1-1,ASSSIDRSQTSQNTEAF
.,TRBV6-4,TRBJ2-1,ASSASPGTGGDEQF
.,TRBV2,TRBJ1-1,ASSEAGVGTEAF
.,TRBV10-1,TRBJ2-3,ACTSDDRATTDTQY
.,TRBV2,TRBJ1-1,ASSGGEAF
.,TRBV2,TRBJ1-6,ASSQMRGQEYNSPLH
few,TRBV6-1,TRBJ1-5,ASSRQDNQPQH
.,TRBV5-4,TRBJ2-3,ASSWGQGSTDTQY
few,TRBV15,TRBJ1-5,ATTPDREGQPQH
.,TRBV15,TRBJ2-2,ATSRTVNTGELF
.,TRBV7-6,TRBJ2-1,ASSSFSSGGFVYEQF
.,TRBV27,TRBJ1-1,ASSLYPTASAF
.,TRBV7-8,TRBJ2-3,ASSFLGDGTQY
.,TRBV4-2,TRBJ2-5,ASSQDPGRQETQY
.,TRBV6-5,TRBJ1-1,ASRRGLLNTEAF
.,TRBV5-4,TRBJ2-3,ASSLPGEGTDTQY
.,TRBV5-1,TRBJ2-2,ASSLGGDSNTGELF
.,TRBV25-1,TRBJ1-5,ASSEPGEFQPQH
.,TRBV7-2,TRBJ2-2,ASSQATNTGELF
.,TRBV19,TRBJ1-1,ASSILVNTEAF
.,TRBV5-6,TRBJ2-5,ASSSLETQY
.,TRBV7-2,TRBJ1-1,ASSSVPTTEAF
.,TRBV25-1,TRBJ2-2,ASSESAGGPASGELF
.,TRBV6-5,TRBJ2-7,ASSQTGAVWDEQY
.,TRBV6-1,TRBJ1-5,ASSQSPGSGQPQH
once,TRBV5-4,TRBJ1-6,ASSSDSQTLH
.,TRBV4-1,TRBJ2-7,ASSHAGAGRSYEQY
.,TRBV7-2,TRBJ2-3,ASSLLGAGGRQDTQY
.,TRBV5-1,TRBJ2-7,ASSLAPSGGLTLYEQY
.,TRBV6-5,TRBJ2-1,ASSLPLRSGGREQF
.,TRBV5-1,TRBJ2-7,ASSFGQGDEQY
.,TRBV5-1,TRBJ2-5,ASTSDRGKETQY
.,TRBV18,TRBJ1-3,ASSPLKDMGGNTIY
.,TRBV20-1,TRBJ2-5,SAQYQETQY
.,TRBV4-1,TRBJ2-1,ASSHPKGGLAGYNEQF
few,TRBV10-1,TRBJ2-1,ASSDPNPGLGYNEQF
.,TRBV28,TRBJ2-6,ASRHRGRAPGANVLT
.,TRBV4-2,TRBJ2-1,ASSQELAGDLDEQF
.,TRBV12-5,TRBJ2-7,ASGLVLKGGAYEQY
few,TRBV6-5,TRBJ2-3,ASSSQASTDTQY
.,TRBV18,TRBJ2-7,ASSRENRGTYEQY
.,TRBV5-1,TRBJ2-7,ASSLGLPPDEQY
.,TRBV27,TRBJ1-1,ATQRGGAGEAF
.,TRBV6-5,TRBJ1-2,ASSSFETGFHYGYT
.,TRBV19,TRBJ1-2,ASSIDLGQGKYGYT
.,TRBV5-1,TRBJ2-2,ASSPDGTGGRTGELF
.,TRBV19,TRBJ2-5,ASSAGGGPRRETQY